The 25 T cell receptor beta chains below all came from one sample that was sequenced in a study of T cell responses to AZD1222 COVID-19 vaccine. Measured with immunoSEQ multiplex PCR; TCRdb has only the in-frame clones, and not every one. The sample lists 130,000 or so clones, about 91% seen once, with 1.5% to 2% in the top ten. The starting material was peripheral blood, obtained on day 0 of AZD1222 vaccination. The receptors were gathered from an adult in good health.

The chain joins TRBV6-5 to TRBJ1-5, with 7 bases identical to TRBD1. The ends lost 8 bases at V and 3 bases at J; junction bases unmatched: 4. The CDR3 spans 13 residues. Germline CDR1 is MNHEY and CDR2 is SVGAGI. Here the CDR3 reads CASARGINQPQHF. Here the CDR3 DNA reads TGTGCCAGCGCCAGGGGGATCAATCAGCCCCAGCATTTT.

V and J are TRBV4-3 and TRBJ1-2; 7 nucleotides align to TRBD1. V dropped 1 base and J dropped 3; count of bases not matched to a gene: 8. This CDR3 region has 16 residues. Germline V CDR1 and CDR2: LGHNA, YSLEER. Here the CDR3 reads CASSQGLEQGYYGYTF. CDR3 nucleotides: TGCGCCAGCAGCCAAGGGTTAGAACAGGGGTACTATGGCTACACCTTC.

The chain carries TRBV18 and TRBJ2-5, with D perhaps TRBD1 or TRBD2 (5 bases each). V was clipped by 2 bases and J by 14 bases, with 15 bases between them. The CDR3 covers 12 residues. Germline loops: CDR1 KGHSH, CDR2 LQKENI. CDR3 amino acids: CASSPILGDDYF. The DNA of the CDR3 is TGTGCCAGCTCACCAATTCTAGGGGACGACTACTTC.

The V gene is TRBV6-5, the J gene TRBJ1-5; D is possibly TRBD1 (6 bases). Germline V CDR1 and CDR2: MNHEY, SVGAGI. Trimming pared 6 bases from V and 5 bases from J, leaving 11 bases between. The CDR3 contains 13 residues. The CDR3 DNA sequence: TGTGCCAGCAGCAGGGGATTAGATCAGCCCCAGCATTTT. Encoded protein: CASSRGLDQPQHF.

The V gene is TRBV23-1, the J gene TRBJ1-5; 7 bases align to TRBD1. TRBV23-1 belongs to the ORF category, with a function that is uncertain. This CDR3 is built from 15 residues. Germline trimming cut 3 bases from V and 2 bases from J; bases unmatched to any gene: 4. The CDR3 sequence: CASSQCGQGNQPQHF. As DNA, the CDR3 is TGCGCCAGCAGTCAGTGCGGACAGGGCAATCAGCCCCAGCATTTT.

This sequence joins TRBV6-4 and TRBJ1-3; D is unclear. The CDR3 length is 15 residues. Between the trimmed V and J ends, which lost 0 bases and 3 bases, there was a span of 9 bases. In germline, CDR1 is MRHNA, CDR2 SNTAGT. This chain's CDR3 is CASSDSIGIGNTIYF. The CDR3, as DNA: TGTGCCAGCAGTGACTCGATCGGGATTGGAAACACCATATATTTT.

This clone was seen only once. This rearrangement joins TRBV5-1 to TRBJ1-1; 8 bases match TRBD1. Germline-derived CDR1 and CDR2 are SGHRS and YFSETQ. J gave up 12 bases and V 0 bases, and 7 bases lay outside the gene matches. The CDR3 consists of 13 residues. CDR3 protein: CASSLAGGGITFF. The CDR3 nucleotides read TGCGCCAGCAGCTTGGCAGGGGGCGGGATAACTTTCTTT.

The chain recombines TRBV7-9 with TRBJ2-2, with a weak D call TRBD2 (6 bases). The V gene lost 4 bases and the J gene lost 4 bases, with 19 bases spanning the gap. Germline assignment: CDR1 SEHNR and CDR2 FQNEAQ (reference sequence). This CDR3 region has 17 residues. The CDR3 DNA sequence: TGTGCCAGCAGCTACCCTCTTGCCCGGGGGTTCACCGGGGAGCTGTTTTTT. It codes for CASSYPLARGFTGELFF.

The CDR3 spells CSVALQGGEKLFF. The CDR3 DNA follows: TGCAGCGTTGCTCTCCAGGGGGGGGAAAAACTGTTTTTT. The chain recombines TRBV29-1 with TRBJ1-4, with 7 nucleotides matching TRBD1. J gave up 8 bases and V 4 bases, and 7 bases lay outside the gene matches. Germline V lookup: CDR1 SQVTM, CDR2 ANQGSEA. CDR3 length: 13 residues.

The V and J genes are TRBV11-3 and TRBJ1-2; D possibly corresponds to TRBD1 (6 bases). CDR1 and CDR2 (germline): SGHNT, YENEEA. V was clipped by 5 bases and J by 8 bases, with 18 bases between them. The length of the CDR3 is 14 residues. Here the CDR3 reads CASSPGQSSEGYTF. CDR3 sequence (DNA): TGTGCCAGCAGCCCAGGACAGTCCTCGGAGGGCTACACCTTC.

The chain links TRBV7-9 to TRBJ2-3; a possible D gene is TRBD2 (6 bases). V gave up 6 bases and J gave up 2 bases, with 21 bases separating them. Germline V gene sequence: CDR1 SEHNR, CDR2 FQNEAQ (reference sequence). The CDR3 loop spans 17 amino acids. The CDR3 DNA is TGTGCCAGCAGTTCCCTCCTCGGGGGTTCGAACACAGATACGCAGTATTTT. Its protein product is CASSSLLGGSNTDTQYF. Based on the CDR3 plus reference TRBV7-9 and TRBJ2-3, the full variable domain is DTGVSQNPRHKITKRGQNVTFRCDPISEHNRLYWYRQTLGQGPEFLTYFQNEAQLEKSRLLSDRFSAERPKGSFSTLEIQRTEQGDSAMYLCASSSLLGGSNTDTQYFGPGTRLTVL.

The CDR3 DNA is TGTGCCAGCAGCCCCACGGTCGATGGGGACTATGGCTACACCTTC. Translation: CASSPTVDGDYGYTF. The genes are TRBV3-1 (or the pseudogene TRBV3-2) and TRBJ1-2; D uncertain. This CDR3 has 15 residues. Germline CDR1 LGHDT, CDR2 YNNKEL (reference sequence). V was pared by 4 bases and J by 3 bases, with 15 bases between.

This chain joins TRBV12-5 and TRBJ2-3, with 8 bases matching TRBD2. The CDR3 runs to 13 residues. Germline V gene lookup returns CDR1 LGHNT and CDR2 FRNRAP. Trimming cost V 11 bases and J 3 bases; bases outside gene matches: 7. The CDR3 spells CASRGGRTDTQYF. CDR3 nucleotide sequence: TGTGCTTCCCGGGGGGGGCGGACAGATACGCAGTATTTT.

The chain couples TRBV7-9 to TRBJ1-6; D remains unclear. The CDR3 covers 12 residues. The germline gives CDR1 SEHNR, CDR2 FQNEAQ (reference sequence). Trimming took off 5 bases at V and 5 bases at J, with 4 bases between the two ends. The CDR3 spells CASSQDNSPLHF. CDR3 coding DNA: TGTGCCAGCAGCCAGGATAATTCACCCCTCCACTTT. Full variable domain (remainder filled in from reference TRBV7-9 and TRBJ1-6): DTGVSQNPRHKITKRGQNVTFRCDPISEHNRLYWYRQTLGQGPEFLTYFQNEAQLEKSRLLSDRFSAERPKGSFSTLEIQRTEQGDSAMYLCASSQDNSPLHFGNGTRLTVT.

The J gene is TRBJ1-5, the V gene TRBV18; D gene uncertain. With 2 bases removed from V and 0 bases from J, the gap between germline ends came to 14 bases. CDR1 and CDR2 from the germline V gene are KGHSH and LQKENI. The CDR3 is made up of 17 amino acids. As DNA, the CDR3 is TGTGCCAGCTCACCAATGTCCCGACGAGATAGCAATCAGCCCCAGCATTTT. Amino acids: CASSPMSRRDSNQPQHF. The full variable domain, with the rest looked up from reference TRBV18 and TRBJ1-5, is NAGVMQNPRHLVRRRGQEARLRCSPMKGHSHVYWYRQLPEEGLKFMVYLQKENIIDESGMPKERFSAEFPKEGPSILRIQQVVRGDSAAYFCASSPMSRRDSNQPQHFGDGTRLSIL.

The J gene is TRBJ2-2, the V gene TRBV6-1, with 11 bases that match TRBD1. CDR1 is MNHNS, CDR2 SASEGT, per germline. Trimming removed 6 bases from V and 4 bases from J; junction bases left unmatched: 13. This CDR3 region has 18 residues. The CDR3 sequence: CASSEYATGTGGTGELFF. CDR3 coding DNA: TGTGCCAGCAGCGAATATGCGACCGGGACAGGGGGCACCGGGGAGCTGTTTTTT.

This rearrangement joins TRBV19 to TRBJ1-5, with TRBD1 matching 9 bases. The CDR3 consists of 17 residues. V trimming: 4 bases; J trimming: 3 bases; junction bases outside the gene matches: 10. CDR1 is LNHDA and CDR2 is SQIVND in the germline V gene (reference sequence). CDR3 sequence reads: CASSKFLTGGFNQPQHF. The DNA of the CDR3 is TGTGCCAGTAGTAAGTTTCTGACAGGGGGTTTCAATCAGCCCCAGCATTTT.

This clone was counted once. The chain has TRBV9 and TRBJ2-7, with unresolved D. The CDR3 length is 15 residues. Trimming shortened V by 8 bases and J by 5 bases, and 23 bases separated the two germline ends. Germline CDR1 and CDR2: SGDLS and YYNGEE. DNA of the CDR3: TGTGCCAGTAGCCGTGGTGGGCAGGCGGCCCACGAGCAGTACTTC. This translates into CASSRGGQAAHEQYF.

The chain is built from TRBV7-8 and TRBJ1-4; D call uncertain. Trimming took off 6 bases at V and 8 bases at J, with 4 bases between the two ends. The CDR3 spans 10 residues. From germline, CDR1 is SGHVS and CDR2 FQNEAQ. CDR3 DNA sequence: TGTGCCAGCAGAGGGGAAAAACTGTTTTTT. The encoded protein is CASRGEKLFF.

The chain employs TRBV19 and TRBJ2-7, with D possibly matching TRBD2 (6 bases). There are 14 residues in the CDR3. Germline-derived CDR1 and CDR2 are LNHDA and SQIVND (reference sequence). Deletions cut 5 bases from V and 3 bases from J, with 14 bases between. CDR3 region: CASSGTGGYYEQYF. The DNA of the CDR3 is TGTGCCAGTAGTGGGACCGGGGGTTACTACGAGCAGTACTTC.

This clone was counted once. The chain combines TRBV3-1 (or the pseudogene TRBV3-2) with TRBJ2-7; D is unclear. CDR1 is LGHDT, CDR2 YNNKEL, per germline (reference sequence). CDR3 length equals 13 residues. Trimming shortened V by 1 base and J by 2 bases, and 6 bases separated the two germline ends. The CDR3 DNA reads as TGTGCCAGCAGCCAAGGGGTCCCCTACGAGCAGTACTTC. This codes for CASSQGVPYEQYF.

The chain couples TRBV11-3 to TRBJ2-5; D remains ambiguous. The germline V gene has CDR1 SGHNT and CDR2 YENEEA. V was trimmed by 1 base and J by 1 base, leaving 7 bases between them. There are 14 residues in the CDR3. This CDR3 reads CASSLGGIQETQYF. CDR3 coding DNA: TGTGCCAGCAGCTTAGGGGGTATCCAAGAGACCCAGTACTTC. The full variable domain, in which reference TRBV11-3 and TRBJ2-5 provide the parts outside the CDR3, is EAGVVQSPRYKIIEKKQPVAFWCNPISGHNTLYWYLQNLGQGPELLIRYENEEAVDDSQLPKDRFSAERLKGVDSTLKIQPAELGDSAVYLCASSLGGIQETQYFGPGTRLLVL.

V gene TRBV25-1 combines with J gene TRBJ1-6, with TRBD1 as a possible D gene (5 bases). Trimming removed 4 bases from V and 12 bases from J, with 22 bases in between. CDR1 MGHDK and CDR2 SYGVNS come from the germline V gene. CDR3 length: 16 residues. Here the CDR3 reads CASSGTRTSTRGPLHF. The CDR3 DNA reads as TGTGCCAGCAGTGGCACACGGACATCGACCCGCGGACCCCTCCACTTT.

The J gene is TRBJ2-7, the V gene TRBV4-3; D may be TRBD2 (5 bases). The V end lost 3 bases, the J end lost 4 bases, and 13 bases lay between the germline ends. The CDR3 length is 14 residues. Germline lookup yields CDR1 LGHNA and CDR2 YSLEER. CDR3 region: CASSQELGRYEQYF. In DNA, the CDR3 is TGCGCCAGCAGCCAGGAACTAGGGCGGTACGAGCAGTACTTC.

The chain is built from TRBV19 and TRBJ1-2; 10 nucleotides line up with TRBD1. Germline V gene sequence: CDR1 LNHDA, CDR2 SQIVND (reference sequence). The ends lost 5 bases at V and 0 bases at J; junction bases unmatched: 3. The CDR3 contains 15 residues. The CDR3 reads CASSWTGGANYGYTF. The CDR3 region has the DNA TGTGCCAGTAGTTGGACAGGGGGAGCTAACTATGGCTACACCTTC.